This T cell receptor (beta chain) stems from a study of chemoradiotherapy in HPV16-positive cancers. Profiling relied on immunoSEQ multiplex PCR, and the TCRdb table lists in-frame clones only, not all of them. The repertoire holds tens of thousands of clones, with more than 85% as singletons. With 0 bases removed from V and 0 bases from J, the gap between germline ends came to 15 bases. Germline V gene lookup returns CDR1 GTSNPN and CDR2 SVGIG (reference sequence). The CDR3 extends over 17 amino acids. This sample comprised blood, obtained from a patient who underwent chemoradiotherapy. J is TRBJ2-1 and V is TRBV30; D is unclear. The sequence derives from a human donor with HPV-associated anogenital cancer. This chain's CDR3 is CAWSVEGRSDSYNEQFF. Here the CDR3 DNA reads TGTGCCTGGAGTGTAGAAGGCCGATCAGACTCCTACAATGAGCAGTTCTTC. Supplemented by reference TRBV30 and TRBJ2-1, the full variable domain reads SQTIHQWPATLVQPVGSPLSLECTVEGTSNPNLYWYRQAAGRGLQLLFYSVGIGQISSEVPQNLSASRPQDRQFILSSKKLLLSDSGFYLCAWSVEGRSDSYNEQFFGPGTRLTVL.